The clone carrying this T cell receptor (beta chain) was detected many times. No antigen is known for it. These data belong to a study of T cells after yellow fever vaccination. Study in general: Preparation used SMART-Seq v4 Ultra Low Input for the low-cell-number fractions.

Template switching with 5'RACE generated the TCR cDNA and added a universal primer site and UMIs. Using its own MiXCR run on the 5' RACE reads, TCRdb lists one record per CDR3 protein. The table lists 400,000 to 450,000 distinct CDR3 sequences, roughly 20% of them singletons, with 15% to 20% in the top ten. This CDR3 region has 14 residues. With 1 base removed from V and 8 bases from J, the gap between germline ends came to 14 bases. In germline, CDR1 is WSHSY, CDR2 SAAADI. Whole-study results and caveats: Just a small share of clonotypes turned up in the CD4 compartment as well as the CD8 compartment. Though it reached lower strength, the secondary response hit its peak faster, day 5 versus 15.

This chain links TRBV10-2 with TRBJ1-2; D unclear. Here the sequenced sample was PBMCs, taken before the yellow fever booster vaccination. The clonotype comes from a man between 18 and 35 years old who received the YFV17D yellow fever vaccine. CDR3 nucleotides: TGCGCCAGCAGTGAGTGGAAAGTCCCACAGGGCTACACCTTC. Translated: CASSEWKVPQGYTF.